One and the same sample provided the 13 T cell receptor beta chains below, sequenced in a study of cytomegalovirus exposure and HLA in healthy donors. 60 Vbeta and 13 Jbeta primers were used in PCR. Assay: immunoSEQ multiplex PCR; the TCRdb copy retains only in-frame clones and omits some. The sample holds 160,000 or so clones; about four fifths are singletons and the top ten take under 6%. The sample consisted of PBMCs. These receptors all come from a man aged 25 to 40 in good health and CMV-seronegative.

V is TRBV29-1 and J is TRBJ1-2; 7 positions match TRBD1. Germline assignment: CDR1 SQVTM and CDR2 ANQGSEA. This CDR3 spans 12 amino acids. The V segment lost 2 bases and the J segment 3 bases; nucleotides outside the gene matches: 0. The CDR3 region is CSVEQGDYGYTF. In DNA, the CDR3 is TGCAGCGTTGAACAGGGGGACTATGGCTACACCTTC. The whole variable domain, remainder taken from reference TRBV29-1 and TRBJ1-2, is SAVISQKPSRDICQRGTSLTIQCQVDSQVTMMFWYRQQPGQSLTLIATANQGSEATYESGFVIDKFPISRPNLTFSTLTVSNMSPEDSSIYLCSVEQGDYGYTFGSGTRLTVV.

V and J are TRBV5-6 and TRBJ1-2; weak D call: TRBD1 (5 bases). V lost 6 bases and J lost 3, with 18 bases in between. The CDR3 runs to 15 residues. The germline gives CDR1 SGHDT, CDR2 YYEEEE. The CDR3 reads CASTTGEGLDYGYTF. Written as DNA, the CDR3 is TGTGCCAGCACCACGGGGGAAGGCCTAGACTATGGCTACACCTTC.

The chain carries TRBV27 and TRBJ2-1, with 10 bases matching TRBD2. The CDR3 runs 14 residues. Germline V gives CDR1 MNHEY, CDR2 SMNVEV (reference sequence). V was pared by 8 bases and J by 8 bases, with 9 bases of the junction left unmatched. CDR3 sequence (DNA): TGTGCCAGCTGGCAGCGGGAGGGCCATTATGAGCAGTTCTTC. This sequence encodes CASWQREGHYEQFF.

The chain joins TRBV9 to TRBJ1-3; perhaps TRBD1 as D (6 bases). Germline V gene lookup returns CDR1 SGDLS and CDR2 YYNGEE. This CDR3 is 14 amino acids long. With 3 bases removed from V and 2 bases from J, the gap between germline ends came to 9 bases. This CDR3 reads CASSARTAGNTIYF. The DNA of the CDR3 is TGTGCCAGCAGCGCGCGGACAGCTGGAAACACCATATATTTT.

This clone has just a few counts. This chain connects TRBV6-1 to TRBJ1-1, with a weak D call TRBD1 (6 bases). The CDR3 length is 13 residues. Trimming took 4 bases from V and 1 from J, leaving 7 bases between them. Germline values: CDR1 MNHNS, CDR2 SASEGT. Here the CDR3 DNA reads TGTGCCAGCAGTGCGGACAGGAACACTGAAGCTTTCTTT. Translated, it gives CASSADRNTEAFF.

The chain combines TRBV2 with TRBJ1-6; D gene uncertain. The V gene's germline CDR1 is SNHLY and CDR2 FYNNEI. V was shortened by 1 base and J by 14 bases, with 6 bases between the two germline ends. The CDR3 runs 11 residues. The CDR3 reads CASSEVPALHF. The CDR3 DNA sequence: TGTGCCAGCAGTGAAGTCCCGGCCCTCCACTTT.

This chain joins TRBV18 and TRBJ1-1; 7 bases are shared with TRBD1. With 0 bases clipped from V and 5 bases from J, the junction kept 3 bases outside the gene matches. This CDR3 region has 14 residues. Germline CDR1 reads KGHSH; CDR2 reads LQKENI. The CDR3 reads CASSPPTGFTEAFF. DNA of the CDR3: TGTGCCAGCTCACCACCGACAGGGTTTACTGAAGCTTTCTTT.

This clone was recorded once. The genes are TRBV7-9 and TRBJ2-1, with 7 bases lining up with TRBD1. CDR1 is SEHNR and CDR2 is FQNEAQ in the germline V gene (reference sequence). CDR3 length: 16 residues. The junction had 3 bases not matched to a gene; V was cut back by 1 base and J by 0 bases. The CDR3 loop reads CASSLGTGSSYNEQFF. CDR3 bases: TGTGCCAGCAGCTTAGGGACAGGCAGCTCCTACAATGAGCAGTTCTTC.

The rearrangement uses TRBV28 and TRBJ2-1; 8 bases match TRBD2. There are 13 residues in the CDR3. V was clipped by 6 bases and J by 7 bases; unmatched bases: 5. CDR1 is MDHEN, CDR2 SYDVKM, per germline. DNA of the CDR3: TGTGCCAGCAGATTCGGACTAGCTAATGAGCAGTTCTTC. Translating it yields CASRFGLANEQFF.

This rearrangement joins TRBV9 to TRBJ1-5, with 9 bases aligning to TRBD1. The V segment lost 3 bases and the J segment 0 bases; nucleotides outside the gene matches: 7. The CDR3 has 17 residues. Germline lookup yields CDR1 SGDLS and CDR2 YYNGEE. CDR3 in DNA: TGTGCCAGCAGCGGGGGGACAGGGCCACATAGCAATCAGCCCCAGCATTTT. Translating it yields CASSGGTGPHSNQPQHF.

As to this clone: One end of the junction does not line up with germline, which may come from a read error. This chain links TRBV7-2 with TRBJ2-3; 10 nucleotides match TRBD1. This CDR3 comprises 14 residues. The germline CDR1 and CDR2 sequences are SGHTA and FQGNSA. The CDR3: CAGSPGQGGDTQYF. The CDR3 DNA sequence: TGTGCCGGCAGCCCCGGACAGGGGGGAGATACGCAGTATTTT.

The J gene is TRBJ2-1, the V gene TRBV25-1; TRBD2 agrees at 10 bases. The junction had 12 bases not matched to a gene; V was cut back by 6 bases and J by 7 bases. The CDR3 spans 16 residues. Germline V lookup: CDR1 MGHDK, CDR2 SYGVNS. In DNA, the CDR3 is TGTGCCAGCAGCCCCTTAAGCGGGGGGGGGATGAATGAGCAGTTCTTC. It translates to CASSPLSGGGMNEQFF.

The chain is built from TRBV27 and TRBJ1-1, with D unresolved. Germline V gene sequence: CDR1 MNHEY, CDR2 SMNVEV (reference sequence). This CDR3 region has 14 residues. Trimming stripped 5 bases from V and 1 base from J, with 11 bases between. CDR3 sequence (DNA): TGTGCCAGCAGTCCCTTGGCGGAGAACACTGAAGCTTTCTTT. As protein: CASSPLAENTEAFF.